Listed below are T cell receptor beta chains from one sample, sequenced in a study of T cell repertoires in cytomegalovirus infection. TCRdb reanalysed the reads using MiXCR and keeps one entry per CDR3 protein. The sample contains hundreds of thousands of distinct CDR3 sequences, about a third of which appear only once. Antigens for these TCRs are unknown. The material was cultured CD8+ T cells from PBMCs, obtained from culture after CMV antigen stimulation. Receptors originate from a human donor in good health (CMV status not recorded). Some clones in this sample may be carry-over from other donors' samples. CDR3s include the opening cysteine and the closing phenylalanine or tryptophan. The D gene is left open where the match is weak. The size entry is marked missing in some rows and otherwise reads once, few, many or a size class.

j_gene	d_gene	abundance	v_gene	CDR3aa	CDR3nt
TRBJ2-2	.	.	TRBV9	CASSPPGENTGELFF	TGTGCCAGCAGCCCACCGGGGGAGAACACCGGGGAGCTGTTTTTT
TRBJ2-5	TRBD2	many	TRBV6-5	CASSYLLAPHQETQYF	TGTGCCAGCAGTTACCTACTAGCGCCGCACCAAGAGACCCAGTACTTC
TRBJ2-1	.	.	TRBV6-1	CASSGWGNLNEQFF	TGTGCCAGCAGTGGGTGGGGGAACCTTAATGAGCAGTTCTTC
TRBJ2-4	.	.	TRBV29-1	CSVHSAGGKNIQYF	TGCAGCGTTCATTCGGCAGGTGGAAAAAACATTCAGTACTTC
TRBJ1-5	TRBD1	many	TRBV11-3	CASSPRLTGGINQPQHF	TGTGCCAGCAGCCCCCGCCTTACAGGGGGTATCAATCAGCCCCAGCATTTT
TRBJ1-6	.	.	TRBV6-1	CASSLQGFLHF	TGTGCCAGCAGCCTACAGGGATTCCTCCACTTT
TRBJ2-1	TRBD2	few	TRBV7-9	CASSLRGGVSYNEQFF	TGTGCCAGCAGCCTCCGGGGAGGGGTCTCCTACAATGAGCAGTTCTTC
TRBJ2-7	.	few	TRBV27	CASMGTYYEQYF	TGTGCCTCCATGGGGACATACTACGAGCAGTACTTC
TRBJ1-5	TRBD1	few	TRBV6-2/TRBV6-3	CASTSTGQGIYSNQPQHF	TGTGCCAGCACCTCTACGGGACAGGGGATATATAGCAATCAGCCCCAGCATTTT
TRBJ2-1	TRBD2	.	TRBV2	CASALRGGGAVEQFF	TGTGCCAGCGCCCTCCGGGGCGGGGGGGCGGTTGAGCAGTTCTTC
TRBJ1-4	.	few	TRBV7-2	CASSLLAGLQATNEKLFF	TGTGCCAGCAGCTTATTGGCAGGGTTGCAGGCAACTAATGAAAAACTGTTTTTT
TRBJ1-2	TRBD1	many	TRBV7-2	CASSLERDRANYGYTF	TGTGCCAGCAGCTTAGAGCGGGACAGGGCTAACTATGGCTACACCTTC
TRBJ1-1	.	.	TRBV10-3	CASFREPVDYMNTEAFF	TGTGCCTCATTCAGGGAGCCGGTGGACTACATGAACACTGAAGCTTTCTTT
TRBJ1-1	.	few	TRBV6-1	CASGSENTEAFF	TGTGCCAGCGGGTCCGAAAACACTGAAGCTTTCTTT
TRBJ2-5	.	few	TRBV12-3/TRBV12-4	CASSLIGREETQYF	TGTGCCAGCAGTTTAATTGGTAGGGAAGAGACCCAGTACTTC
TRBJ2-4	.	few	TRBV6-1	CASSETQGLAKNIQYF	TGTGCCAGCAGTGAAACCCAAGGACTAGCCAAAAACATTCAGTACTTC
TRBJ2-7	TRBD1	few	TRBV12-3/TRBV12-4	CASSLAGGHEQYF	TGTGCCAGCAGTTTAGCAGGGGGCCACGAGCAGTACTTC
TRBJ1-5	.	.	TRBV20-1	CSARVTSQGGRSNQPQHF	TGCAGTGCTAGAGTGACGAGTCAGGGAGGAAGGAGCAATCAGCCCCAGCATTTT
TRBJ1-5	.	once	TRBV2	CASSPGLRSNQPQHF	TGTGCCAGCAGTCCGGGACTCCGTAGCAATCAGCCCCAGCATTTT
TRBJ1-1	.	.	TRBV5-4	CASSLLGDEAFF	TGTGCCAGCAGCTTGCTGGGGGACGAAGCTTTCTTT
TRBJ1-1	.	many	TRBV7-9	CASSLDGLNTEAFF	TGTGCCAGCAGCCTTGACGGCCTGAACACTGAAGCTTTCTTT
TRBJ1-1	.	.	TRBV5-5	CASSSTGFVDTEAFF	TGTGCCAGCAGCTCTACAGGGTTCGTGGATACTGAAGCTTTCTTT
TRBJ1-1	.	few	TRBV6-6	CASSYSFLGRTEAFF	TGTGCCAGCAGTTACTCGTTTCTTGGGAGGACTGAAGCTTTCTTT
TRBJ2-1	.	.	TRBV20-1	CSARDRPSRAEQFF	TGCAGTGCTAGAGATCGCCCATCGCGCGCTGAGCAGTTCTTC
TRBJ1-3	.	many	TRBV7-6	CASSLAPGDPFSGNTIYF	TGTGCCAGCAGCTTAGCGCCAGGGGACCCGTTCTCTGGAAACACCATATATTTT
TRBJ1-3	.	.	TRBV12-5	CASGQPTPGTGLTGNTIYF	TGTGCTAGTGGTCAGCCGACCCCCGGGACCGGGCTTACTGGAAACACCATATATTTT
TRBJ1-1	TRBD1	many	TRBV2	CASSPTGTGYTEAFF	TGTGCCAGCAGTCCTACCGGGACAGGGTACACTGAAGCTTTCTTT
TRBJ2-5	.	.	TRBV5-4	CASSRFLGKETQYF	TGTGCCAGCAGCCGATTTTTAGGGAAAGAGACCCAGTACTTC
TRBJ1-2	TRBD1	few	TRBV27	CASGPGQALRGYTF	TGTGCCAGCGGCCCGGGACAGGCCCTCCGTGGCTACACCTTC
TRBJ1-6	.	.	TRBV7-6	CASSLDHADSPLHF	TGTGCCAGCAGCTTAGACCACGCAGATTCACCCCTCCACTTT
TRBJ1-6	.	many	TRBV7-6	CASSLQGGSPLHF	TGTGCCAGCAGCTTGCAAGGCGGTTCACCCCTCCACTTT
TRBJ2-1	.	.	TRBV27	CASSLSRVIDEQFF	TGTGCCAGCAGTTTGTCCAGGGTAATCGATGAGCAGTTCTTC
TRBJ2-7	TRBD2	.	TRBV12-3/TRBV12-4	CASSGGVAGVYEQYF	TGTGCCAGCAGTGGGGGGGTAGCGGGGGTTTACGAGCAGTACTTC
TRBJ2-2	.	many	TRBV7-2	CASSLGPPRTNTGELFF	TGTGCCAGCAGCTTAGGCCCTCCGCGAACGAACACCGGGGAGCTGTTTTTT
TRBJ2-2	.	.	TRBV12-5	CVSGSPGSGELFF	TGTGTTAGTGGTAGCCCGGGTAGCGGGGAGCTGTTTTTT
TRBJ2-7	.	few	TRBV4-2	CASSQALLGGTNEQYF	TGTGCCAGCAGCCAAGCCCTTCTTGGGGGAACGAACGAGCAGTACTTC
TRBJ2-2	TRBD2	few	TRBV6-1	CASRELAGGLTGELFF	TGTGCCAGCAGGGAGTTAGCGGGGGGGCTCACCGGGGAGCTGTTTTTT
TRBJ2-7	.	many	TRBV7-2	CASSSRGEVTYEQYF	TGTGCCAGCAGCTCCAGGGGAGAGGTGACCTACGAGCAGTACTTC
TRBJ2-2	.	.	TRBV12-3/TRBV12-4	CTSSLGAGELFF	TGTACCAGCAGTTTAGGGGCCGGGGAGCTGTTTTTT
TRBJ1-2	TRBD1	.	TRBV4-2	CASSQSPGTGAHYGYTF	TGTGCCAGCAGCCAAAGTCCCGGGACAGGGGCCCACTATGGCTACACCTTC
TRBJ1-1	.	few	TRBV7-9	CASRGGGWTEAFF	TGTGCCAGCCGAGGAGGGGGTTGGACTGAAGCTTTCTTT
TRBJ1-6	TRBD1	many	TRBV7-6	CASSQTGGERNSPLHF	TGTGCCAGCAGCCAGACAGGGGGCGAACGTAATTCACCCCTCCACTTT
TRBJ1-1	.	.	TRBV12-3/TRBV12-4	CASSLSLPNTEAFF	TGTGCCAGCAGTTTAAGCCTTCCGAACACTGAAGCTTTCTTT
TRBJ2-1	.	.	TRBV6-1	CASRMDSYNEQFF	TGTGCCAGCAGAATGGACAGTTACAATGAGCAGTTCTTC
TRBJ1-6	.	few	TRBV15	CATSKGLGSYNSPLHF	TGTGCCACCAGCAAAGGGCTTGGCTCCTATAATTCACCCCTCCACTTT
TRBJ1-3	.	.	TRBV7-9	CASRHGNTIYF	TGTGCCAGCAGACACGGAAACACCATATATTTT
TRBJ1-6	TRBD1	.	TRBV6-1	CASSVGETGRSPLHF	TGTGCCAGCAGTGTAGGGGAGACAGGGAGATCACCCCTCCACTTT
TRBJ2-2	TRBD2	.	TRBV13	CASSIPGRGTGELFF	TGTGCCAGCAGCATCCCGGGGAGGGGAACCGGGGAGCTGTTTTTT
TRBJ1-4	.	.	TRBV7-9	CASSLGGKPLNEKLFF	TGTGCCAGCAGCTTAGGGGGGAAGCCCCTTAATGAAAAACTGTTTTTT
TRBJ1-2	.	few	TRBV7-9	CAGLSRSNYGYTF	TGTGCCGGCCTCTCGAGGTCTAACTATGGCTACACCTTC
TRBJ2-3	TRBD2	many	TRBV7-8	CASSLNGLATDTQYF	TGTGCCAGCAGCTTGAATGGACTAGCCACAGATACGCAGTATTTT
TRBJ1-2	.	.	TRBV6-5	CASSYQYLHPNYGYTF	TGTGCCAGCAGTTACCAATACCTACACCCTAACTATGGCTACACCTTC
TRBJ2-3	TRBD1	.	TRBV5-5	CASSSTGAHPTDTQYF	TGTGCCAGCAGCTCGACAGGGGCCCATCCCACAGATACGCAGTATTTT
TRBJ2-1	.	few	TRBV5-6	CASSLNLNEQFF	TGTGCCAGCAGCCTAAACCTGAATGAGCAGTTCTTC
TRBJ1-4	.	many	TRBV7-8	CASSSDSWRLFF	TGTGCCAGCAGCTCGGACAGTTGGAGACTGTTTTTT
TRBJ1-4	TRBD1	.	TRBV7-9	CASSQQPGQGELETNEKLFF	TGTGCCAGCAGCCAACAACCGGGACAGGGGGAATTAGAAACTAATGAAAAACTGTTTTTT
TRBJ2-3	.	once	TRBV5-5	CASSLVNGDTQYF	TGTGCCAGCAGCTTGGTAAACGGGGATACGCAGTATTTT
TRBJ2-2	TRBD1	.	TRBV6-6	CASNLLTGAGELFF	TGTGCCAGCAATCTCCTAACAGGGGCCGGGGAGCTGTTTTTT
TRBJ2-3	TRBD2	many	TRBV7-2	CASSPVSGTDTQYF	TGTGCCAGCAGCCCCGTTAGCGGGACAGATACGCAGTATTTT
TRBJ2-1	.	.	TRBV27	CASSFSYSSYNEQFF	TGTGCCAGCAGTTTTAGCTACAGCTCCTACAATGAGCAGTTCTTC